The 20 T cell receptor beta chains in this list originate from one sample, sequenced in a study of T-cell reconstitution after alpha-beta-depleted transplantation in children. Library preparation (for TCRbeta) was performed with unique molecular identifiers. TCRdb reprocessed the PCR reads with MiXCR, giving one entry per CDR3 protein. The table has over 400,000 distinct CDR3 sequences, about 12% seen once. The sequencing used PBMCs from the stem cell graft donor, collected from the stem cell graft. These receptors were collected from a human donor who donated a stem cell graft to a child with combined immunodeficiency.

The J gene is TRBJ2-7, the V gene TRBV5-1; TRBD2 is a possible D gene (6 bases). The CDR3 covers 14 residues. In germline, CDR1 is SGHRS, CDR2 YFSETQ. V was clipped by 0 bases and J by 1 base, with 8 bases between them. For the CDR3, the DNA is TGCGCCAGCAGCTTGGCCCGGGAGTCCTACGAGCAGTACTTC. The encoded protein is CASSLARESYEQYF.

This clonotype came up many times. V usage is TRBV7-2 and J usage is TRBJ2-7; tentative D call: TRBD1 (5 bases). From germline, CDR1 is SGHTA and CDR2 FQGNSA. This CDR3 comprises 14 residues. Trimming left V 5 bases short and J 5 bases short, with 16 bases between. The CDR3 DNA sequence: TGTGCCAGCAGCCCAGGGTACCGTTCGGACGAGCAGTACTTC. Its translation: CASSPGYRSDEQYF.

The J gene is TRBJ2-7, the V gene TRBV21-1; the table's D call, TRBD1, was not checked against the DNA. TRBV21-1 is a known pseudogene. The CDR3 covers 17 residues. CDR3 sequence reads: CASSTPNSGQGSYEQYF. In DNA, the CDR3 is TGTGCCAGCAGCACCCCGAACTCGGGACAGGGGTCCTACGAGCAGTACTTC.

This clonotype was seen at least ten times. The chain couples TRBV6-4 to TRBJ2-1, with D perhaps given as TRBD1 or TRBD2 (5 bases each). The V and J ends lost 5 bases and 5 bases respectively, with 10 bases between them. CDR3 length equals 13 residues. Germline V lookup: CDR1 MRHNA, CDR2 SNTAGT. DNA of the CDR3: TGTGCCAGCAGTAAGGGACGGAACAATGAGCAGTTCTTC. Residues: CASSKGRNNEQFF.

This clonotype showed up just a few times. V is TRBV7-9 and J is TRBJ2-1, with 7 bases that match TRBD1. This CDR3 has 15 amino acids. V gave up 5 bases and J gave up 0 bases; unmatched junction bases: 4. Germline CDR1 is SEHNR and CDR2 is FQNEAQ (reference sequence). CDR3 region: CASSKQGSSYNEQFF. For the CDR3, the DNA is TGTGCCAGCAGCAAACAGGGGAGCTCCTACAATGAGCAGTTCTTC.

In this sample, this clonotype turned up many times. The gene calls are TRBV28 and TRBJ2-1, with 9 bases fitting TRBD2. Trimming took 7 bases from V and 10 from J; bases not matched to a gene: 8. Germline V CDR1 and CDR2: MDHEN, SYDVKM. The CDR3 sequence is 13 residues long. Here the CDR3 reads CASTVSGGGEQFF. The CDR3, as DNA: TGTGCCAGCACCGTTAGCGGGGGTGGGGAGCAGTTCTTC.

This clonotype was seen a few times. The chain combines TRBV4-3 with TRBJ1-2, with D possibly TRBD1 on 5 matching bases. V lost 1 base and J 2 bases, leaving 14 bases between the germline ends. The CDR3 runs 16 residues. The germline CDR1 and CDR2 sequences are LGHNA and YSLEER. In nucleotides, the CDR3 is TGCGCCAGCAGCCAAGGGCGTTCGGGGGGGAACTATGGCTACACCTTC. It codes for CASSQGRSGGNYGYTF.

This clonotype was counted only a few times. V and J are TRBV9 and TRBJ2-1; D is unclear. The CDR3 is 15 residues long. Germline lookup yields CDR1 SGDLS and CDR2 YYNGEE. V shed 1 base and J shed 3 bases, with 11 bases lying between them. This CDR3 is CASSVTSADYNEQFF. The CDR3, as DNA: TGTGCCAGCAGCGTAACCAGCGCTGACTACAATGAGCAGTTCTTC.

V and J are TRBV6-5 and TRBJ2-7; D is possibly TRBD1 (5 bases). Trimming cost V 7 bases and J 7 bases, with 14 bases left between them. Germline CDR1 reads MNHEY; CDR2 reads SVGAGI. This CDR3 comprises 12 residues. CDR3 nucleotides: TGTGCCAGCATGGACAACCCTTTGGAGCAGTACTTC. Its protein product is CASMDNPLEQYF.

This clonotype has a count of ten or more. The chain is built from TRBV7-8 and TRBJ2-1; 12 bases fit TRBD2. After removal of 4 bases from V and 11 bases from J, the junction contained 6 bases not matched to a gene. There are 14 residues in the CDR3. Per the germline V gene, CDR1 is SGHVS and CDR2 is FQNEAQ. This chain's CDR3 is CASSYRTSGVKQFF. The CDR3 nucleotides are TGTGCCAGCAGCTACCGGACTAGCGGGGTGAAGCAGTTCTTC.

This clonotype was recorded many times. The gene calls are TRBV12-3 or TRBV12-4 and TRBJ2-3; D is perhaps TRBD2 (5 bases). This CDR3 spans 12 amino acids. Trimming took off 7 bases at V and 5 bases at J, with 10 bases between the two ends. The CDR3 spells CASTLSGDTQYF. The CDR3 nucleotides read TGTGCCAGCACCTTAAGCGGAGATACGCAGTATTTT.

The chain employs TRBV3-1 and TRBJ2-2; D might be TRBD2 (6 bases). CDR1 and CDR2 from the germline V gene are LGHDT and YNNKEL (reference sequence). The CDR3 is 16 residues long. Trimming removed 4 bases from V and 3 bases from J, with 15 bases in between. This CDR3 is CASSRRTGEDTGELFF. CDR3 in DNA: TGTGCCAGCAGCCGAAGGACGGGAGAGGACACCGGGGAGCTGTTTTTT.

This clonotype was recorded at least ten times. This chain connects TRBV7-9 to TRBJ2-7, with 10 bases matching TRBD2. J lost 0 bases, V lost 5 bases, and 4 bases had no gene match. CDR1 is SEHNR, CDR2 FQNEAQ, per germline (reference sequence). This CDR3 has 15 residues. DNA of the CDR3: TGTGCCAGCAGCACTAGCGGGGTAGCCTCCTACGAGCAGTACTTC. It translates to CASSTSGVASYEQYF.

This clonotype was picked up one time. V usage is TRBV18 and J usage is TRBJ1-1, with D possibly TRBD1 on 6 matching bases. The CDR3 has 14 residues. Germline V gene sequence: CDR1 KGHSH, CDR2 LQKENI. Deletions cut 3 bases from V and 4 bases from J, with 12 bases between. CDR3 in DNA: TGTGCCAGCTCACCTGCCGTGGGGGCCACTGAAGCTTTCTTT. Protein sequence: CASSPAVGATEAFF.

This clonotype has a single count. This chain joins TRBV7-3 and TRBJ2-5; D might be TRBD1 or TRBD2, each matching 5 bases. CDR3 length equals 14 residues. Trimming cost V 3 bases and J 5 bases, with 13 bases left between them. Germline V CDR1 and CDR2: SGHTA, FQGTGA. CDR3 loop: CASSLGTLGETQYF. As DNA, the CDR3 is TGTGCCAGCAGCTTGGGGACCTTAGGGGAGACCCAGTACTTC.

The rearrangement uses TRBV15 and TRBJ1-1; tentative D call: TRBD1 (6 bases). CDR3 size: 15 residues. Germline CDR1 LNHNV, CDR2 YYDKDF (reference sequence). Trimming left V 0 bases short and J 2 bases short, with 10 bases between. CDR3 loop: CATSRDRGPNTEAFF. The CDR3 region has the DNA TGTGCCACCAGCAGAGACAGGGGACCCAACACTGAAGCTTTCTTT.

V is TRBV7-2 and J is TRBJ1-1, with no clear D. Per the germline V gene, CDR1 is SGHTA and CDR2 is FQGNSA. V was trimmed by 6 bases and J by 10 bases, leaving 24 bases between them. The CDR3 covers 15 residues. This CDR3 is CASSFTSRSILGAFF. The CDR3 region has the DNA TGTGCCAGCAGTTTTACTAGCCGATCAATTTTAGGAGCTTTCTTT.

The rearrangement links TRBV12-3 or TRBV12-4 to TRBJ1-1; 11 bases are a match to TRBD1. With 6 bases clipped from V and 4 bases from J, the junction kept 13 bases outside the gene matches. This CDR3 has 17 amino acids. The CDR3 coding sequence is TGTGCCAGCAGGCCCCCGGACAGGGGGCAGGGGGGCACTGAAGCTTTCTTT. Protein: CASRPPDRGQGGTEAFF.

V and J are TRBV7-2 and TRBJ2-5; perhaps TRBD1 as D (5 bases). Trimming removed 0 bases at V and 5 bases at J, with 7 bases between. The germline CDR1 and CDR2 sequences are SGHTA and FQGNSA. This CDR3 spans 13 amino acids. DNA of the CDR3: TGTGCCAGCAGCTTAGCGGACAAGGAGACCCAGTACTTC. Amino acid sequence: CASSLADKETQYF.

The table lists this clonotype with a few counts. This chain links TRBV7-9 with TRBJ1-1; D perhaps matches TRBD1 (6 bases). Germline V gene lookup returns CDR1 SEHNR and CDR2 FQNEAQ (reference sequence). V was clipped by 7 bases and J by 5 bases, with 17 bases between them. This CDR3 comprises 14 residues. CDR3 amino acids: CASTTGQGGTEAFF. The CDR3 nucleotides are TGTGCCAGCACCACAGGACAAGGGGGGACTGAAGCTTTCTTT.